A selection of T cell receptor beta chains follows, all from one sample in a study of cytomegalovirus exposure and HLA in healthy donors. The method was immunoSEQ multiplex PCR; TCRdb's version includes in-frame clones alone and lacks a portion of them. The repertoire holds some 180,000 clones, with roughly 74% as singletons. Sequencing was carried out using PBMCs. The receptor set was obtained from a female donor in good health and CMV-seronegative. The CDR3 runs from the conserved cysteine through the conserved F or W. D genes are given only for firm matches. The size entry is marked missing in some rows and otherwise reads once, few, many or a size class.

TRBJ2-1	TRBD2	few	TRBV30	TGTGCCTGGAGTCCCCTCTGGGGGAGGGCCATCAGTGAGCAGTTCTTC	CAWSPLWGRAISEQFF
TRBJ2-5	TRBD1	NA	TRBV28	TGTGCCAGCAGTTACCAAAAACGACAGGGCCAAGAGACCCAGTACTTC	CASSYQKRQGQETQYF
TRBJ2-7	TRBD1	few	TRBV29-1	TGCAGCGCCGACCGGGTGGGACAGACCTACGAGCAGTACTTC	CSADRVGQTYEQYF
TRBJ2-4	TRBD2	NA	TRBV5-1	TGCGCCAGCAGCTTGACTAGCGGGGGAAAAAACATTCAGTACTTC	CASSLTSGGKNIQYF
TRBJ1-2	TRBD1	NA	TRBV7-9	TGTGCCAGCAGCTCGGGGACAGGGGTGGCAAGCTACACCTTC	CASSSGTGVASYTF
TRBJ2-1	TRBD1	few	TRBV18	TGTGCCAGCTCGCTGGGACAGTACAATGAGCAGTTCTTC	CASSLGQYNEQFF
TRBJ1-3	TRBD1	NA	TRBV11-3	TGTGCCAGCAGCTCGTCGGCGCTTTCCAGGGGGTATTTT	CASSSSALSRGYF
TRBJ2-1	NA	NA	TRBV9	TGTGCCAGCAGCGGCGGTAGCTACAATGAGCAGTTCTTC	CASSGGSYNEQFF
TRBJ1-1	TRBD1	NA	TRBV11-2	TGTGCCAGCAGCACCGACAGGGGGCTAGAAGCTTTCTTT	CASSTDRGLEAFF
TRBJ1-1	TRBD1	NA	TRBV28	TGTGCCAGCAGTTTCGGAAGGGGGCTGGGGAAGGCTGAAGCTTTCTTT	CASSFGRGLGKAEAFF
TRBJ2-7	TRBD2	few	TRBV5-1	TGCGCCAGCAGCTTGGTTGGGACTAGCAGCTACGAGCAGTACTTC	CASSLVGTSSYEQYF
TRBJ2-3	NA	NA	TRBV11-2	TGTGCCAGCAGCTTCGTGGCAGGGACAGATACGCAGTATTTT	CASSFVAGTDTQYF
TRBJ1-2	NA	NA	TRBV5-1	TGCGCCAGCAGCTTGGGGTCGGACAGAATTTATGGCTACACCTTC	CASSLGSDRIYGYTF
TRBJ2-1	TRBD2	NA	TRBV7-8	TGTGCCAGCAGCCTCGCCTTGACTAGCGGGAGGGTTTACAATGAGCAGTTCTTC	CASSLALTSGRVYNEQFF
TRBJ1-5	NA	NA	TRBV19	TGTGCCAGTAGTATAGACGGGAGCAATCAGCCCCAGCATTTT	CASSIDGSNQPQHF
TRBJ1-4	TRBD1	NA	TRBV7-6	TGTGCCAGCAGCGCACGGGACAGGACTAATGAAAAACTGTTTTTT	CASSARDRTNEKLFF
TRBJ1-1	NA	NA	TRBV5-4	TGTGCCAGCAGCCAAAATAGTGGCACTGAAGCTTTCTTT	CASSQNSGTEAFF
TRBJ2-5	NA	NA	TRBV5-1	TGCGCCAGCAGCTTGGCGGGGGACGTCAGAGGGGAGACCCAGTACTTC	CASSLAGDVRGETQYF
TRBJ2-7	NA	NA	TRBV7-9	TGTGCCAGCAGCTCCGCCCAGGGATTCTCCTACGAGCAGTACTTC	CASSSAQGFSYEQYF
TRBJ2-6	NA	NA	TRBV29-1	TGCAGCGTTGCGAGCTCTGGGGCCAACGTCCTGACTTTC	CSVASSGANVLTF
TRBJ2-2	TRBD1	NA	TRBV2	TGTGCCAGCAATCCGGGACAGGGGGCCGGGGAGCTGTTTTTT	CASNPGQGAGELFF
TRBJ2-7	TRBD2	NA	TRBV4-1	TGCGCCAGCAGCCTGGTCCTGGGACTAGCGGGAGGGTCCTACGAGCAGTACTTC	CASSLVLGLAGGSYEQYF
TRBJ2-7	NA	NA	TRBV11-1	TGTGCCAGCAGTCCTTTCCCCAGCGACTCCTACGAGCAGTACTTC	CASSPFPSDSYEQYF
TRBJ2-1	TRBD2	few	TRBV4-3	TGCGCCAGCAGCTTGACGACTAGCGGGCCCTACAATGAGCAGTTCTTC	CASSLTTSGPYNEQFF
TRBJ2-3	TRBD2	NA	TRBV6-4	TGTGCCAGCAGTGACAAGATATCACCGGGGGGTGCTTGGAATACGCAGTATTTT	CASSDKISPGGAWNTQYF
TRBJ2-3	TRBD2	NA	TRBV30	TGTGCCTGGAGTGTATCGGGGATTACTAGCGGGCTCCTCACAGATACGCAGTATTTT	CAWSVSGITSGLLTDTQYF
TRBJ1-1	NA	NA	TRBV5-6	TGTGCCAGCAGCTCCCAGGTTGAAGCTTTCTTT	CASSSQVEAFF
TRBJ1-2	NA	NA	TRBV6-4	TGTGCCAGCAGTGAAGTGGCAGGCGGGGCCTATGGCTACACCTTC	CASSEVAGGAYGYTF
TRBJ1-6	TRBD1	NA	TRBV5-6	TGTGCCAGCAGCCCAGGACAGGGTAACTCACCCCTCCACTTT	CASSPGQGNSPLHF
TRBJ1-1	TRBD1	few	TRBV19	TGTGCCAGTAGTCTCCGGACAGGGGGCTTCACTGAAGCTTTCTTT	CASSLRTGGFTEAFF
TRBJ1-6	NA	NA	TRBV6-1	TGTGCCAGCAGTGAAGCGCTTCCTGGGAGCTCCTATAATTCACCCCTCCACTTT	CASSEALPGSSYNSPLHF
TRBJ2-7	TRBD2	NA	TRBV7-2	TGTGCCAGCAGCTTATTTGCGGGAGTCTACGAGCAGTACTTC	CASSLFAGVYEQYF
TRBJ1-1	NA	NA	TRBV30	TGTGCCTGGGGACAGAAGAACACTGAAGCTTTCTTT	CAWGQKNTEAFF
TRBJ1-6	NA	once	TRBV2	TGTGCCAGCAGTGAGGCAGGGGATAATTCACCCCTCCACTTT	CASSEAGDNSPLHF
TRBJ2-7	NA	NA	TRBV7-9	TGTGCCAGCAGCTTAGCGAACAACCCCTACGAGCAGTACTTC	CASSLANNPYEQYF
TRBJ2-3	TRBD2	NA	TRBV9	TGTGCCAGCAGCAAAATAGCGGGGGGGCTGGCAGATACGCAGTATTTT	CASSKIAGGLADTQYF
TRBJ2-7	TRBD1	NA	TRBV5-6	TGTGCCAGCAGCTTTACCGGGACAGCAATTGAGCAGTACTTC	CASSFTGTAIEQYF
TRBJ1-1	TRBD1	NA	TRBV28	TGTGCCAGCAGTCTCACAGGGGGCCCGAACACTGAAGCTTTCTTT	CASSLTGGPNTEAFF
TRBJ1-6	NA	NA	TRBV2	TGTGCCAGCATACAGGAGCCAGGTTCACCCCTCCACTTT	CASIQEPGSPLHF
TRBJ1-1	NA	few	TRBV19	TGTGCCAGTAGTATAGTCGTGGACAGCCTGAACACTGAAGCTTTCTTT	CASSIVVDSLNTEAFF
TRBJ2-3	TRBD2	NA	TRBV9	TGTGCCAGCAGCGTAGGGGCGGGAGGGCCAGTTCGGACAGATACGCAGTATTTT	CASSVGAGGPVRTDTQYF
TRBJ1-3	TRBD1	once	TRBV19	TGTGCCAGTAGTCCGTCGGGACAGGGCGGAAACACCATATATTTT	CASSPSGQGGNTIYF
TRBJ2-7	TRBD2	NA	TRBV2	TGTGCCAGCAGTGAAGGAGGTAGCGGGGGGGGATACGAGCAGTACTTC	CASSEGGSGGGYEQYF
TRBJ2-7	NA	NA	TRBV12-5	TGTGCTAGTGGTTTAGGGGATCCCGACGAGCAGTACTTC	CASGLGDPDEQYF
TRBJ1-1	TRBD1	NA	TRBV5-4	TGTGCCAGCAGCTCCGGGACAGGGGGGGATGAAGCTTTCTTT	CASSSGTGGDEAFF
TRBJ2-6	TRBD1	NA	TRBV18	TGTGCCAGCTCACCACCGACAGGGTGGGAGGCCAACGTCCTGACTTTC	CASSPPTGWEANVLTF